The rows below give T cell receptor beta chains drawn from one sample of a study of cytomegalovirus exposure and HLA in healthy donors. TCRdb's copy holds only in-frame clones and misses some; the assay was immunoSEQ multiplex PCR. The sample yields about 120,000 clones, less than 10% seen once. Material for sequencing was PBMCs. These receptors were taken from a woman aged 40 to 50 in good health and CMV-seropositive. Both conserved end residues are part of each CDR3.

v_call	j_call	cdr3_aa
TRBV7-2	TRBJ2-3	CASSLGRITDTQYF
TRBV30	TRBJ2-1	CAWSEGDYNEQFF
TRBV18	TRBJ1-2	CASSRDRGSGYGYTF
TRBV27	TRBJ2-1	CASSSPGGGAYNEQFF
TRBV10-1	TRBJ2-5	CASSESRRGAGETQYF
TRBV5-4	TRBJ2-7	CASSPHGGAMEQYF
TRBV7-3	TRBJ2-6	CASSPPGGQDFSGANVLTF
TRBV18	TRBJ2-7	CASSPPQVGQGDRQYF
TRBV11-2	TRBJ2-7	CASSSLTRSSYEQYF
TRBV5-4	TRBJ1-2	CASSPSTRRPIYGYTF
TRBV15	TRBJ2-3	CATSRQVTDTQYF
TRBV19	TRBJ2-2	CASSRDRVRPGELFF